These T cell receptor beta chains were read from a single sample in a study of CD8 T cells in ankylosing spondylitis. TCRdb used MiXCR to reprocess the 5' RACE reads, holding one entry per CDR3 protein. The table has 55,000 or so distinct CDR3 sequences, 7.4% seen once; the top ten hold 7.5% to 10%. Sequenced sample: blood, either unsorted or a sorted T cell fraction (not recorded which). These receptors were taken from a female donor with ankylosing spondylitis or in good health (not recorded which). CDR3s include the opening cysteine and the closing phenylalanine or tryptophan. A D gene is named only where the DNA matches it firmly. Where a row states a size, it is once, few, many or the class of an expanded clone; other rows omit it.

CDR3nt: TGTGCCAGCAGCCAAGCCGGTTCAGCCACCTATGGCTACACCTTC
CDR3aa: CASSQAGSATYGYTF
len: 15
j_gene: TRBJ1-2
abundance: many
d_gene: .
v_gene: TRBV14

CDR3nt: TGCGCCAGCAGCTTGGATCGCAGCACAGATACGCAGTATTTT
CDR3aa: CASSLDRSTDTQYF
len: 14
j_gene: TRBJ2-3
abundance: many
d_gene: .
v_gene: TRBV5-1

CDR3nt: TGTGCCTGGAAAAGAGACGGTGAAGCTTTCTTT
CDR3aa: CAWKRDGEAFF
len: 11
j_gene: TRBJ1-1
abundance: many
d_gene: .
v_gene: TRBV30

CDR3nt: TGTGCCAGCAGTGACTTTTCAGGGAGCCAGTACTTC
CDR3aa: CASSDFSGSQYF
len: 12
j_gene: TRBJ2-7
abundance: many
d_gene: .
v_gene: TRBV6-4

CDR3nt: TGTGCCAGCAGCTTGGCCAACGGATATCAAGACACCGGGGAGCTGTTTTTT
CDR3aa: CASSLANGYQDTGELFF
len: 17
j_gene: TRBJ2-2
abundance: .
d_gene: .
v_gene: TRBV5-6

CDR3nt: TGTGCCAGCAGCCCTTGGGGGGATATGGATTCACCCCTCCACTTT
CDR3aa: CASSPWGDMDSPLHF
len: 15
j_gene: TRBJ1-6
abundance: .
d_gene: .
v_gene: TRBV7-2

CDR3nt: TGTGCCAGCAGCTTGGAACTAGCGGGGGGATACAATGAGCAGTTCTTC
CDR3aa: CASSLELAGGYNEQFF
len: 16
j_gene: TRBJ2-1
abundance: many
d_gene: TRBD2
v_gene: TRBV5-6

CDR3nt: TGTGCCAGCAGCTTAGATCAGGGGAACTATGGCTACACCTTC
CDR3aa: CASSLDQGNYGYTF
len: 14
j_gene: TRBJ1-2
abundance: many
d_gene: .
v_gene: TRBV7-2

CDR3nt: TGTGCCAGCAGCCAATTCCTGGGGTGGAGGTATGGCTACACCTTC
CDR3aa: CASSQFLGWRYGYTF
len: 15
j_gene: TRBJ1-2
abundance: many
d_gene: .
v_gene: TRBV14

CDR3nt: TGTGCCAGCAGCCCGACAGGGAGTGGGGGTCAGCCCCAGCATTTT
CDR3aa: CASSPTGSGGQPQHF
len: 15
j_gene: TRBJ1-5
abundance: many
d_gene: TRBD1
v_gene: TRBV5-5

CDR3nt: TGTGCCAGCAGCAGCTATAATCGGGGGATCTATGGCTACACCTTC
CDR3aa: CASSSYNRGIYGYTF
len: 15
j_gene: TRBJ1-2
abundance: many
d_gene: .
v_gene: TRBV5-6

CDR3nt: TGCAGTGCTAGGACAGGACAAGAGACCCAGTACTTC
CDR3aa: CSARTGQETQYF
len: 12
j_gene: TRBJ2-5
abundance: many
d_gene: .
v_gene: TRBV20-1

CDR3nt: TGTGCCAGCAGCCAACTCGAGGGGGGCCCCCTCTACAATGAGCAGTTCTTC
CDR3aa: CASSQLEGGPLYNEQFF
len: 17
j_gene: TRBJ2-1
abundance: many
d_gene: .
v_gene: TRBV16

CDR3nt: TGCAGTGCTCAAACGGCAGGGTTCACAGATACGCAGTATTTT
CDR3aa: CSAQTAGFTDTQYF
len: 14
j_gene: TRBJ2-3
abundance: many
d_gene: .
v_gene: TRBV20-1

CDR3nt: TGTGCCAGCAGCACACGAACCCTAGGGGACTACGAGCAGTACTTC
CDR3aa: CASSTRTLGDYEQYF
len: 15
j_gene: TRBJ2-7
abundance: few
d_gene: .
v_gene: TRBV7-2

CDR3nt: TGCGCCAGTGCTTACGGGACTACTAGCACAGATACGCAGTATTTT
CDR3aa: CASAYGTTSTDTQYF
len: 15
j_gene: TRBJ2-3
abundance: few
d_gene: TRBD2
v_gene: TRBV5-1

CDR3nt: TGTGCCAGCAGTGAATTTGGGGTAGCGGGGGGGTACAATGAGCAGTTCTTC
CDR3aa: CASSEFGVAGGYNEQFF
len: 17
j_gene: TRBJ2-1
abundance: few
d_gene: TRBD2
v_gene: TRBV2

CDR3nt: TGCGCCAGCAGCTTGGGGGGGCTCAATGAGCAGTTCTTC
CDR3aa: CASSLGGLNEQFF
len: 13
j_gene: TRBJ2-1
abundance: many
d_gene: .
v_gene: TRBV5-1

CDR3nt: TGCGCCAGCAGGACTAGCGGTACCGGGGAGCTGTTTTTT
CDR3aa: CASRTSGTGELFF
len: 13
j_gene: TRBJ2-2
abundance: .
d_gene: TRBD2
v_gene: TRBV10-2

CDR3nt: TGCAGCGCCGGAGAAGCTTTCTTT
CDR3aa: CSAGEAFF
len: 8
j_gene: TRBJ1-1
abundance: .
d_gene: .
v_gene: TRBV29-1